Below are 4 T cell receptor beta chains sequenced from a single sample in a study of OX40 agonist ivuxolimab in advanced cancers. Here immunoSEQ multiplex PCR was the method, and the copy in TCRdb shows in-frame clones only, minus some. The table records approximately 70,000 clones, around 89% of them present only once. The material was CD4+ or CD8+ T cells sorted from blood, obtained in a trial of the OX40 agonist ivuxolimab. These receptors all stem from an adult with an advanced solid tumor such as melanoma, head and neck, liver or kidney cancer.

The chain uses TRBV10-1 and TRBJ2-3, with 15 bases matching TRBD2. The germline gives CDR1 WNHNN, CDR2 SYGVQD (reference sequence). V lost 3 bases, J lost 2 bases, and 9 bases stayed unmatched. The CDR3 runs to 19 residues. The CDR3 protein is CASSDPGLAGGPDTDTQYF. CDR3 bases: TGCGCCAGCAGTGACCCGGGACTAGCGGGGGGCCCCGACACAGATACGCAGTATTTT.

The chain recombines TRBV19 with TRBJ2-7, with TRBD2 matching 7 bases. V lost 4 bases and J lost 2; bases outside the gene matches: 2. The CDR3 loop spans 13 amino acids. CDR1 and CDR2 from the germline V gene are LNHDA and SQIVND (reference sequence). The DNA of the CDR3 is TGTGCCAGTAGTAAAGCGGGGACCTACGAGCAGTACTTC. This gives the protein CASSKAGTYEQYF.

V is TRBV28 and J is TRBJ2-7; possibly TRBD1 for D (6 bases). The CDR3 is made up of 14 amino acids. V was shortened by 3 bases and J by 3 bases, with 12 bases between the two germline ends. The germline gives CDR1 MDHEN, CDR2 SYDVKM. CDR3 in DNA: TGTGCCAGCAGTTTCACAGGGCGGGTCTACGAGCAGTACTTC. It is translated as CASSFTGRVYEQYF.

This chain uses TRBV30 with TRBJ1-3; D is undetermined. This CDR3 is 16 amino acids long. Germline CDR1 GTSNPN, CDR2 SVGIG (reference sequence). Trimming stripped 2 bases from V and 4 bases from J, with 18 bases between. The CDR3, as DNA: TGTGCCTGGAGTAAGCAGAGCAGCTCCATCGGAAACACCATATATTTT. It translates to CAWSKQSSSIGNTIYF.